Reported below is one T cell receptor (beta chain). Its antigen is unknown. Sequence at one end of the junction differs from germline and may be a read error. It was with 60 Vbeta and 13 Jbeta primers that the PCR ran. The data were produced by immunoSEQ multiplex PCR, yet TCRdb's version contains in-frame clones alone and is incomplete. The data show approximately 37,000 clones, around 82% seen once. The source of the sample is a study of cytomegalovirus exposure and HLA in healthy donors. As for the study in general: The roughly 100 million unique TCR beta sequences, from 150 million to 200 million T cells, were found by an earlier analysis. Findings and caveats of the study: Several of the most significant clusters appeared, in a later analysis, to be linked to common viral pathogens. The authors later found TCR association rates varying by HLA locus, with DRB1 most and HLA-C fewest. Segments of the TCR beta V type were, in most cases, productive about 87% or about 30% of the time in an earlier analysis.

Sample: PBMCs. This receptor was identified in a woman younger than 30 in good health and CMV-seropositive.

This CDR3 is CASSPRGGRYSEQFF. In DNA form, the CDR3 reads TGTGCCAGCAGCCCTCGGGGGGGCCGTTACAGTGAGCAGTTCTTC. V gene TRBV7-2 combines with J gene TRBJ2-1, with 8 bases fitting TRBD2. Germline CDR1 reads SGHTA; CDR2 reads FQGNSA. The CDR3 covers 15 residues.